The sample holds a few counts of the clone carrying this TCR beta chain. Its antigen remains unknown. The data were taken from a study of beta chain features in type 1 diabetes. Findings and limits, study-wide: All four CD4+ subsets from Type 1 diabetes patients carried moderately but significantly shorter TCRB CDR3s.

The investigators reverse transcribed all of the isolated RNA, so they sequenced expressed TCRB transcripts. The assay was immunoSEQ multiplex PCR, and TCRdb's table has in-frame clones only and misses some. Found here are 150,000 to 200,000 clones, approximately 62% of them singletons; the top ten hold about 0.081%. Germline V gene lookup returns CDR1 SGHDN and CDR2 FVKESK. The CDR3 contains 15 residues. V was shortened by 1 base and J by 0 bases, with 4 bases between the two germline ends. This TCR was sampled from a man aged 25 to 45 with type 1 diabetes. The sequencing sample was made of naive CD4+ T cells from blood. The V gene is TRBV14, the J gene TRBJ2-6; no clear D gene. Here the CDR3 reads CASSQAVSGANVLTF. In nucleotides, the CDR3 is TGTGCCAGCAGCCAAGCCGTCTCTGGGGCCAACGTCCTGACTTTC.